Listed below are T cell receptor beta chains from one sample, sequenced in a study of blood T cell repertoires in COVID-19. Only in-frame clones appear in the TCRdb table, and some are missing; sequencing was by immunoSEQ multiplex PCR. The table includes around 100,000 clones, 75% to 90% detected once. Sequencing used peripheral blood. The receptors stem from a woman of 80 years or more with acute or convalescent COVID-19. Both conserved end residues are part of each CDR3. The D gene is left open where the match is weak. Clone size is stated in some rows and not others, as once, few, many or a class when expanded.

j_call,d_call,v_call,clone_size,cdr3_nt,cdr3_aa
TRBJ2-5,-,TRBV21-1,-,TGTGCCAGCAGCAAAGTGCCCGGGACATCGAAAGAGACCCAGTACTTC,CASSKVPGTSKETQYF
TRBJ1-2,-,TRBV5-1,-,TGCGCCAGCAGCTTATCGGACAGCTTTTCCTATGGCTACACCTTC,CASSLSDSFSYGYTF
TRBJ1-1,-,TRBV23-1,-,TGCGCCAGCAGTCAATCTGCCAGGGATACTGAAGCTTTCTTT,CASSQSARDTEAFF
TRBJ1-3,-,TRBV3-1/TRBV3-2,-,TGTGCCAGCAGCCAAACCCCCCTCGGGGGGAGCGGAAACACCATATATTTT,CASSQTPLGGSGNTIYF
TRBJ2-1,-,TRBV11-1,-,TGTGCCAGCAGCTTAGTGCGGGGACAGAACAATGAGCAGTTCTTC,CASSLVRGQNNEQFF
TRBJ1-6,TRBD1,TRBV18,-,TGTGCCAGCTCACCAGGGACAGAGATGAATTCACCCCTCCACTTT,CASSPGTEMNSPLHF
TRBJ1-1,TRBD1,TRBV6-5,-,TGTGCCAGCAGTTTCTCGACAGGGGGAGACACTGAAGCTTTCTTT,CASSFSTGGDTEAFF
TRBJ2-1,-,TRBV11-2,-,TGTGCCAGCAGCTTAGGTGACAGGTACAATGAGCAGTTCTTC,CASSLGDRYNEQFF
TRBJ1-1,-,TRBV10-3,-,TGTGCCATCGGGATAGGACTGGAGAACACTGAAGCTTTCTTT,CAIGIGLENTEAFF
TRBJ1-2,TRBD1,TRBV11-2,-,TGTGCCAGCAGCTTAGCCTCTGGGACAGGGTGGGATGGCTACACCTTC,CASSLASGTGWDGYTF
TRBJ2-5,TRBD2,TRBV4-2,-,TGTGCCAGCAGCCGTGGACTAGCAGCGGGAGAGACCCAGTACTTC,CASSRGLAAGETQYF
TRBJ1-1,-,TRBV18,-,TGTGCCAGCTCACCACGGACAGCTAATGAAGCTTTCTTT,CASSPRTANEAFF
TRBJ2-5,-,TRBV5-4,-,TGTGCCAGCAGCCATAGCGGATCGAACCAAGAGACCCAGTACTTC,CASSHSGSNQETQYF
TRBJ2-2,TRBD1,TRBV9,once,TGTGCCAGCAGCACCCGGACAGGGCTGGCCGGGGAGCTGTTTTTT,CASSTRTGLAGELFF
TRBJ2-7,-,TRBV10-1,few,TGCGCCAGCAGCGACAGCTCCTACGAGCAGTACTTC,CASSDSSYEQYF
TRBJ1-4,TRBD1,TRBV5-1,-,TGCGCCAGCAGCGACGGGACAGGTTATGAAAAACTGTTTTTT,CASSDGTGYEKLFF
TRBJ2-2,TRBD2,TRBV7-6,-,TGTGCCAGCAGCTCAGGACTAGCCGGGGAGCTGTTTTTT,CASSSGLAGELFF
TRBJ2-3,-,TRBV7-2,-,TGTGCCAGCAGCTTACTAGCGCCGGAGCCAGATACGCAGTATTTT,CASSLLAPEPDTQYF
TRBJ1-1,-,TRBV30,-,TGTGCCTTGAAACAGAACACGAACACTGAAGCTTTCTTT,CALKQNTNTEAFF
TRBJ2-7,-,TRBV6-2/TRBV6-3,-,TGTGCCAGCAGTTCCCCCCCCTTCTACGAGCAGTACTTC,CASSSPPFYEQYF
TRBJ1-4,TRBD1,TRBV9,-,TGTGCCAGCAGCGTACAGGGGGCAACTAATGAAAAACTGTTTTTT,CASSVQGATNEKLFF
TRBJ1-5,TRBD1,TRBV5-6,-,TGTGCCAGCAGCTTCGGGACAGGGACGGCGCAGCCCCAGCATTTT,CASSFGTGTAQPQHF
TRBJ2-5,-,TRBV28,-,TGTGCCAGCAGTAAGGGACACTTGGAGACCCAGTACTTC,CASSKGHLETQYF
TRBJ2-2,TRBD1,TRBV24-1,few,TGTGCCACCAGTGACCTGGGGACAGGGGGATTCACCGGGGAGCTGTTTTTT,CATSDLGTGGFTGELFF
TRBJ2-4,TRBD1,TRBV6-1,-,TGTGCCAGCAGTGAACCGGGACAGGGGGGGGTTCAGTACTTC,CASSEPGQGGVQYF
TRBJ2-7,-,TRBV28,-,TGTGCCAGCAGTTTAGCGGGCCCCAGCTCCTACGAGCAGTACTTC,CASSLAGPSSYEQYF
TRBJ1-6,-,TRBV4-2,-,TGTGCCAGCAGGTCCCTCGGGGGGACACCCCTCCACTTT,CASRSLGGTPLHF
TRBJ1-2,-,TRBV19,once,TGTGCCAGTCGGCCGGGGGGGGGATATGGCTACACCTTC,CASRPGGGYGYTF
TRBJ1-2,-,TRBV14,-,TGTGCCAGCAGCCCGTACAGGGCCCGCTATGGCTACACCTTC,CASSPYRARYGYTF
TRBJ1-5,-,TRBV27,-,TGTGCCAGCAGTCAGTCCGGGGGAATTACTTTGATCCAGCATTTT,CASSQSGGITLIQHF
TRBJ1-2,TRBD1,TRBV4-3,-,TGCGCCAGCAGCCAAGATTTGGTAGGGGGCGACGGCTACACCTTC,CASSQDLVGGDGYTF
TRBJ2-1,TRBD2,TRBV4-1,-,TGCGCCAGCAGCCTCCTACTCGGCGCGGGGGGAGCGGGCTACAATGAGCAGTTCTTC,CASSLLLGAGGAGYNEQFF
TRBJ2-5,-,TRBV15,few,TGTGCCACCAGCAGGACAGTTGTCCAAGAGACCCAGTACTTC,CATSRTVVQETQYF
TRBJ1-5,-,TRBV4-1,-,TGCGCCAGCAGCCAAGCCCACCTTCGGGATCAGCCCCAGCATTTT,CASSQAHLRDQPQHF
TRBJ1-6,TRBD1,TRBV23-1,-,TGCGCCAGCAGTAAGGGACAGGTTAGAGGGTCACCCCTCCACTTT,CASSKGQVRGSPLHF
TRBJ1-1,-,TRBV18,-,TGTGCCAGCTCACCCGGAACTACGAACACTGAAGCTTTCTTT,CASSPGTTNTEAFF
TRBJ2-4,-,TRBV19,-,TGTGCCAGTAGTATTAGGGGGGCCAAAAACATTCAGTACTTC,CASSIRGAKNIQYF
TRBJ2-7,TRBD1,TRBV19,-,TGTGCCAGTAGTGCCCAGTTTCAGGGGGTTGTCGAGCAGTACTTC,CASSAQFQGVVEQYF
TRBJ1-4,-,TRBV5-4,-,TGTGCCAGCAGCTTGGGTCAGGGTCTGGACCGGGCTGAAAAACTGTTTTTT,CASSLGQGLDRAEKLFF